This T cell receptor (beta chain) was observed in a study of ipilimumab plus nivolumab after autologous stem cell transplantation. Looking at the study overall: Myeloma cases were transplant-naive high-risk or relapsed within 3 years post first autologous transplant. Study findings and constraints: The authors say TCR, Treg and microbiome findings warrant further study.

Concerning this clone itself: Its antigen is as yet unknown.

Starting 14 to 28 days after autologous transplant, ipilimumab 1 mg/kg was given. Through week 26, nivolumab 3 mg/kg IV was given weeks 1, 4, 7, 10, then biweekly. CDR1 is LNHDA, CDR2 SQIVND, per germline (reference sequence). Trimming shortened V by 5 bases and J by 7 bases, and 9 bases separated the two germline ends. This CDR3 region has 12 residues. Assay used: immunoSEQ multiplex PCR; TCRdb lists only in-frame clones, some missing. Found here are roughly 40,000 clones, about 91% of them singletons; the top ten hold under 0.9%. The V and J genes are TRBV19 and TRBJ1-5; D is unresolved. Sequences were derived from PBMCs, sampled in a trial of ipilimumab plus nivolumab as post-transplant consolidation. This sequence was found in a male donor with multiple myeloma. The DNA of the CDR3 is TGTGCCAGTAGTTTTCTCCAGCAGCCCCAGCATTTT. Amino acid sequence: CASSFLQQPQHF.